Each of the 28 T cell receptor beta chains below was sequenced from the same sample in a study of control samples from healthy donors and cancer patients. The table came from immunoSEQ multiplex PCR; TCRdb's copy has only in-frame clones and leaves some out. The data show roughly 90,000 clones, about 89% seen once. The material sequenced was PBMCs. The receptors shown here come from a woman aged 45 to 65 with colorectal cancer.

This chain links TRBV29-1 with TRBJ2-3, with 13 bases matching TRBD2. This CDR3 has 15 residues. V lost 4 bases, J lost 1 base, and 2 bases stayed unmatched. CDR1 is SQVTM and CDR2 is ANQGSEA in the germline V gene. CDR3: CSVGTSGGRTDTQYF. Written as DNA, the CDR3 is TGCAGCGTTGGGACTAGCGGGGGACGCACAGATACGCAGTATTTT.

The rearrangement joins TRBV18 to TRBJ1-2; a weak D match, TRBD1 (5 bases). CDR1 is KGHSH and CDR2 is LQKENI in the germline V gene. Trimming took off 6 bases at V and 0 bases at J, with 17 bases between the two ends. CDR3 length: 16 residues. The CDR3 loop is CASSQGQGLANYGYTF. The CDR3 bases are TGTGCCAGCTCTCAGGGCCAAGGGTTAGCTAACTATGGCTACACCTTC.

The V call is TRBV7-2, the J call TRBJ2-5; the match to TRBD1 covers 7 bases. Germline values: CDR1 SGHTA, CDR2 FQGNSA. CDR3 length: 16 residues. With V trimmed by 3 bases and J by 2 bases, 9 bases remained unmatched. This chain's CDR3 is CASSLMSRDSQETQYF. DNA for the CDR3: TGTGCCAGCAGCTTGATGTCCCGGGACAGTCAAGAGACCCAGTACTTC.

V is TRBV6-4 and J is TRBJ2-2; TRBD2 matches 8 bases. Germline V gene lookup returns CDR1 MRHNA and CDR2 SNTAGT. The CDR3 has 14 residues. The ends lost 2 bases at V and 4 bases at J; junction bases unmatched: 0. CDR3 nucleotides: TGTGCCAGCAGTGACGGGACTAGCACCGGGGAGCTGTTTTTT. Encoded protein: CASSDGTSTGELFF.

The chain recombines TRBV4-3 with TRBJ2-3, with no clear D. CDR3 length: 16 residues. Germline loops: CDR1 LGHNA, CDR2 YSLEER. Trimming pared 0 bases from V and 4 bases from J, leaving 14 bases between. Written as DNA, the CDR3 is TGCGCCAGCAGCCAAGATACCAAAAGAACGGCAGATACGCAGTATTTT. Protein sequence: CASSQDTKRTADTQYF.

V gene TRBV5-1 combines with J gene TRBJ1-3, with TRBD1 matching over 9 bases. The CDR3 spans 16 residues. CDR1 and CDR2 (germline): SGHRS, YFSETQ. V lost 3 bases to trimming and J lost 4 bases; unmatched junction nucleotides: 8. The DNA of the CDR3 is TGCGCCAGCAGCTCCGGGACAGGGATGACAGGAAACACCATATATTTT. As protein: CASSSGTGMTGNTIYF.

The V and J genes are TRBV19 and TRBJ1-6, with D unclear. V lost 3 bases to trimming and J lost 6 bases, with 12 bases between them. The CDR3 is made up of 15 amino acids. In germline, CDR1 is LNHDA, CDR2 SQIVND (reference sequence). The CDR3: CASSIREGRNSPLHF. CDR3 sequence (DNA): TGTGCCAGTAGTATTAGAGAGGGCCGTAATTCACCCCTCCACTTT.

CDR3 sequence (DNA): TGCGCCAGCAGTCGCGACGGGGCGGGCACTGAAGCTTTCTTT. Amino acids: CASSRDGAGTEAFF. The gene calls are TRBV5-1 and TRBJ1-1; tentative D call: TRBD1 (5 bases). This CDR3 is built from 14 residues. Per germline, CDR1 SGHRS and CDR2 YFSETQ. Trimming took 5 bases from V and 4 from J, leaving 15 bases between them.

This chain uses TRBV5-8 with TRBJ2-3, with TRBD1 identical over 8 bases. The CDR3 loop spans 16 amino acids. The trim removed 3 bases at V and 2 bases at J, leaving 8 bases unmatched. Looked up from germline, CDR1 is SGHTS and CDR2 is YDEGEE. The CDR3: CASSWTGTGNTDTQYF. In DNA, the CDR3 is TGTGCCAGCAGCTGGACCGGGACAGGAAACACAGATACGCAGTATTTT.

With regard to this clone: Other DNA sequences within the sample encode an identical CDR3. The V gene is TRBV4-1, the J gene TRBJ1-1; 8 bases match TRBD1. The trim removed 4 bases at V and 1 base at J, leaving 5 bases unmatched. The CDR3 is 15 amino acids. CDR1 and CDR2 (germline): MGHRA, YSYEKL. CDR3 bases: TGCGCCAGCAGCCGCCCGACAGGGGCGAACACTGAAGCTTTCTTT. Protein product: CASSRPTGANTEAFF.

The chain has TRBV2 and TRBJ2-2; 8 nucleotides agree with TRBD1. Germline CDR1 reads SNHLY; CDR2 reads FYNNEI. This CDR3 has 13 amino acids. Losses at the gene ends were 7 bases for V and 4 bases for J; bases not matched to a gene: 2. CDR3 region: CASNQGATGELFF. CDR3 nucleotides: TGTGCCAGCAATCAGGGGGCCACCGGGGAGCTGTTTTTT.

CDR3 in DNA: TGTGCCAGCATGAGGGTATCAGCAGATACGCAGTATTTT. Encoded protein: CASMRVSADTQYF. The chain carries TRBV6-5 and TRBJ2-3; possibly TRBD2 for D (5 bases). CDR3 size: 13 residues. Per germline, CDR1 MNHEY and CDR2 SVGAGI. V was shortened by 7 bases and J by 4 bases, with 12 bases between the two germline ends.

The V call is TRBV19, the J call TRBJ1-1; D ambiguous. The CDR3 is 13 amino acids. Trimming pared 6 bases from V and 4 bases from J, leaving 12 bases between. The V gene's germline CDR1 is LNHDA and CDR2 SQIVND (reference sequence). The CDR3 DNA reads as TGTGCCAGTAGCCAACATGAAGGCACTGAAGCTTTCTTT. It is translated as CASSQHEGTEAFF.

V gene TRBV20-1 combines with J gene TRBJ1-5; 9 bases line up with TRBD1. V was pared by 3 bases and J by 7 bases, with 10 bases of the junction left unmatched. The CDR3 contains 15 residues. CDR1 and CDR2 from the germline V gene are DFQATT and SNEGSKA (reference sequence). As DNA, the CDR3 is TGCAGTGCTAGTTTGCCGGGACAGGGTAGCCAGCCCCAGCATTTT. This gives the protein CSASLPGQGSQPQHF.

This clone was found once. The rearrangement uses TRBV10-2 and TRBJ2-3; TRBD2 matches at 8 bases. Germline CDR1 and CDR2: WSHSY and SAAADI. The CDR3 contains 15 residues. The V and J ends lost 6 bases and 0 bases, in that order; junction bases with no gene match: 5. The CDR3 sequence is CASRRAGDSTDTQYF. The CDR3 DNA reads as TGCGCCAGCAGGCGAGCGGGAGATAGCACAGATACGCAGTATTTT.

CDR3 sequence reads: CASSQPGDTEAFF. Here the CDR3 DNA reads TGTGCCAGCAGCCAACCAGGGGACACTGAAGCTTTCTTT. V gene TRBV7-3 combines with J gene TRBJ1-1, with a tentative D call TRBD1 (6 bases). The CDR3 spans 13 residues. Germline lookup yields CDR1 SGHTA and CDR2 FQGTGA. Trimming removed 5 bases from V and 3 bases from J, with 10 bases in between.

The V call is TRBV15, the J call TRBJ2-1; TRBD1 is a possible D gene (6 bases). The V end lost 0 bases, the J end lost 3 bases, and 9 bases lay between the germline ends. Germline assignment: CDR1 LNHNV and CDR2 YYDKDF (reference sequence). The CDR3 length is 15 residues. CDR3 nucleotides: TGTGCCACCAGCAGAGACAGGGGAAACTACAATGAGCAGTTCTTC. This gives the protein CATSRDRGNYNEQFF.

The chain uses TRBV19 and TRBJ2-3; no clear D. The CDR3 covers 13 residues. The germline V gene has CDR1 LNHDA and CDR2 SQIVND (reference sequence). The V end was cut by 6 bases, the J end by 6 bases, with 13 bases between. CDR3 sequence (DNA): TGTGCCAGTAGCCCCCTACCGTCTGATACGCAGTATTTT. It encodes CASSPLPSDTQYF.

This clone was picked up one time. Written as DNA, the CDR3 is TGTGCCAGCTCCCCGACAGGGCCCACGGGTCAGCCCCAGCATTTT. This gives the protein CASSPTGPTGQPQHF. The chain carries TRBV18 and TRBJ1-5; 7 bases map to TRBD1. V lost 6 bases to trimming and J lost 6 bases; unmatched junction nucleotides: 11. Germline values: CDR1 KGHSH, CDR2 LQKENI. CDR3 size: 15 residues.

The chain carries TRBV2 and TRBJ2-2, with 7 bases fitting TRBD2. Germline CDR1 and CDR2: SNHLY and FYNNEI. The CDR3 runs to 16 residues. V was clipped by 7 bases and J by 2 bases; unmatched bases: 10. CDR3 DNA: TGTGCCAGCAAGCTGGGGAGCGGGGTAAACACCGGGGAGCTGTTTTTT. Its protein product is CASKLGSGVNTGELFF. The full variable domain, in which reference TRBV2 and TRBJ2-2 provide the parts outside the CDR3, is EPEVTQTPSHQVTQMGQEVILRCVPISNHLYFYWYRQILGQKVEFLVSFYNNEISEKSEIFDDQFSVERPDGSNFTLKIRSTKLEDSAMYFCASKLGSGVNTGELFFGEGSRLTVL.

This chain links TRBV7-2 with TRBJ2-7; D remains unclear. V lost 1 base and J lost 6, with 4 bases in between. Germline V lookup: CDR1 SGHTA, CDR2 FQGNSA. This CDR3 comprises 11 residues. The DNA for the CDR3 is TGTGCCAGCAGCTTAGGGGTCGAGCAGTACGTC. It yields the protein CASSLGVEQYV.

For the CDR3, the DNA is TGTGCCTTCACGACAGATACTATCTATGGCTACACCTTC. Protein product: CAFTTDTIYGYTF. The chain is built from TRBV2 and TRBJ1-2; tentative D call: TRBD1 (5 bases). Trimming removed 11 bases at V and 4 bases at J, with 17 bases between. Germline-derived CDR1 and CDR2 are SNHLY and FYNNEI. CDR3 length: 13 residues.

This clone was seen a few times. This sequence joins TRBV5-1 and TRBJ2-5, with a tentative D call TRBD1 (6 bases). The CDR3 is made up of 17 amino acids. Trimming cost V 3 bases and J 2 bases, with 20 bases left between them. Germline CDR1 and CDR2: SGHRS and YFSETQ. The CDR3 DNA reads TGCGCCAGCAGCTATAGCCCCCTGAACAGGGTTCAAGAGACCCAGTACTTC. This codes for CASSYSPLNRVQETQYF.

This clone was seen just once. This rearrangement joins TRBV9 to TRBJ1-1; D perhaps matches TRBD1 (5 bases). The CDR3 is 15 residues long. V lost 0 bases and J 5 bases, leaving 14 bases between the germline ends. Per the germline V gene, CDR1 is SGDLS and CDR2 is YYNGEE. The CDR3 loop is CASSVAGQGETEAFF. In DNA, the CDR3 is TGTGCCAGCAGCGTAGCTGGGCAGGGAGAGACTGAAGCTTTCTTT.

The chain recombines TRBV11-2 with TRBJ2-7, with no clear D. This CDR3 spans 15 amino acids. V was cut by 0 bases and J by 3 bases, with 12 bases left in between. Germline assignment: CDR1 SGHAT and CDR2 FQNNGV. The DNA of the CDR3 is TGTGCCAGCAGCTTAGATGGCGCAGGTCTCTACGAGCAGTACGTC. This translates into CASSLDGAGLYEQYV.

The J gene is TRBJ1-5, the V gene TRBV4-1; perhaps TRBD1 as D (5 bases). Germline loops: CDR1 MGHRA, CDR2 YSYEKL. The V gene lost 1 base and the J gene lost 10 bases, with 20 bases spanning the gap. This CDR3 is 16 amino acids long. The CDR3 nucleotides read TGCGCCAGCAGCCAAGGTCCAATTTGGGGCCCGGGTCCCCAGCATTTT. Translated, it gives CASSQGPIWGPGPQHF.

The chain is built from TRBV19 and TRBJ1-1; D perhaps matches TRBD1 (6 bases). The V end lost 9 bases, the J end lost 2 bases, and 25 bases lay between the germline ends. Germline CDR1 is LNHDA and CDR2 is SQIVND (reference sequence). The length of the CDR3 is 17 residues. In DNA form, the CDR3 reads TGTGCCAGCGATTGGGGGCGGCAGGGGCGCGTCAACACTGAAGCTTTCTTT. Residues: CASDWGRQGRVNTEAFF.

The chain has TRBV6-6 and TRBJ2-5; maybe TRBD1 (6 bases). Looked up from germline, CDR1 is MNHNY and CDR2 is SVGAGI (reference sequence). The CDR3 loop spans 15 amino acids. V lost 2 bases and J 5 bases, leaving 15 bases between the germline ends. The DNA of the CDR3 is TGTGCCAGCAGTTACGTGGGGGCTGGGATGGAGACCCAGTACTTC. Protein sequence: CASSYVGAGMETQYF.